One and the same sample provided the 24 T cell receptor beta chains below, sequenced in a study of T cell responses to AZD1222 COVID-19 vaccine (dated by TCRdb to the early 2020s). This specimen's time point label, per the study, means: about 28 days (+/-7) after the second vaccine dose. The receptor library was made with the immunoSEQ multiplex PCR assay. Here the immuneACCESS table is served through TCRdb, limited to in-frame sequences with V and J called. Missing clones are a known gap in these copies; in checked studies unresolved V genes cover under half, and the rest lacks a known reason. This sample is represented by tens of thousands of clones; 70% to 90% of them were singletons. 1% to 1.3% of the sample is in the top ten clones. This specimen was peripheral blood, taken 28 days after the second AZD1222 dose. The receptor set was obtained from an adult who received the AZD1222 COVID-19 vaccine.

In this sample, this clone turned up once. The CDR3 DNA follows: TGTGCCAGTAGTATAACAGGGGGCGCGAAGCTGTTTTTT. This codes for CASSITGGAKLFF. This chain links TRBV19 with TRBJ1-4; 9 bases fit TRBD1. Germline CDR1 LNHDA, CDR2 SQIVND (reference sequence). This CDR3 contains 13 residues. V shed 2 bases and J 14 bases; nucleotides not matched to a gene: 6. The variable domain in full, with the rest retrieved from reference TRBV19 and TRBJ1-4, is DGGITQSPKYLFRKEGQNVTLSCEQNLNHDAMYWYRQDPGQGLRLIYYSQIVNDFQKGDIAEGYSVSREKKESFPLTVTSAQKNPTAFYLCASSITGGAKLFFGSGTQLSVL.

The chain joins TRBV27 to TRBJ1-2; 9 bases fit TRBD1. Per germline, CDR1 MNHEY and CDR2 SMNVEV (reference sequence). CDR3 length: 15 amino acids. V lost 5 bases to trimming and J lost 4 bases; unmatched junction nucleotides: 8. The CDR3 nucleotides are TGTGCCAGCAGTAACAGGGGGCGAACTATCTATGGCTACACCTTC. This codes for CASSNRGRTIYGYTF.

The CDR3 nucleotides read TGTGCCAGCAGTTTATGGGGACAGGGAGTTCGGTACGAGCAGTACTTC. The encoded protein is CASSLWGQGVRYEQYF. The chain employs TRBV28 and TRBJ2-7; 9 bases map to TRBD1. Germline CDR1 reads MDHEN; CDR2 reads SYDVKM. V lost 0 bases and J lost 4; bases outside the gene matches: 7. This CDR3 has 16 residues.

The chain has TRBV18 and TRBJ2-7; 13 bases fit TRBD2. CDR3 size: 15 residues. Germline lookup yields CDR1 KGHSH and CDR2 LQKENI. J gave up 4 bases and V 6 bases, and 6 bases lay outside the gene matches. The CDR3 nucleotides are TGTGCCAGCTCGCCCGGGACTAGCGGGGTTTACGAGCAGTACTTC. Its protein product is CASSPGTSGVYEQYF.

V gene TRBV6-5 combines with J gene TRBJ2-5; D is undetermined. The V gene lost 5 bases and the J gene lost 4 bases, with 17 bases spanning the gap. Germline-derived CDR1 and CDR2 are MNHEY and SVGAGI. The CDR3 is 15 amino acids. CDR3 bases: TGTGCCAGCAGTCAGCAGACTGGGCAGTTAGAGACCCAGTACTTC. Translating gives CASSQQTGQLETQYF.

The chain is built from TRBV4-1 and TRBJ1-1; D is undetermined. Trimming stripped 1 base from V and 6 bases from J, with 12 bases between. Looked up from germline, CDR1 is MGHRA and CDR2 is YSYEKL. The CDR3 extends over 14 amino acids. In nucleotides, the CDR3 is TGCGCCAGCAGCCAAGTGTGGAGCCAGCCTGAAGCTTTCTTT. It translates to CASSQVWSQPEAFF.

V usage is TRBV2 and J usage is TRBJ1-2; D is possibly TRBD1 (5 bases). Germline CDR1 reads SNHLY; CDR2 reads FYNNEI. The CDR3 extends over 13 amino acids. Trimming removed 3 bases at V and 4 bases at J, with 9 bases between. CDR3 in DNA: TGTGCCAGCAGTGACGGGGACGGCTATGGCTACACCTTC. It encodes CASSDGDGYGYTF.

The chain links TRBV5-8 to TRBJ1-3; 10 bases match TRBD1. The CDR3 contains 15 residues. Germline CDR1 and CDR2: SGHTS and YDEGEE. The ends lost 3 bases at V and 2 bases at J; junction bases unmatched: 2. This chain's CDR3 is CASSSDRGPGNTIYF. The CDR3 DNA reads TGTGCCAGCAGCTCCGACAGGGGGCCTGGAAACACCATATATTTT.

This chain uses TRBV19 with TRBJ1-5; 8 bases agree with TRBD1. Germline V gives CDR1 LNHDA, CDR2 SQIVND (reference sequence). CDR3 length: 16 amino acids. Unmatched junction bases numbered 19, after V lost 9 bases and J lost 9 bases. The CDR3 DNA follows: TGTGCCAGCCCTCCCCCCGGGACAGGAATTAGAGGGCCCCAGCATTTT. The encoded protein is CASPPPGTGIRGPQHF.

CDR3 residues: CASSHVAGGGRYEQYF. CDR3 in DNA: TGTGCCAGCAGCCACGTAGCGGGAGGGGGGCGCTACGAGCAGTACTTC. The chain is built from TRBV7-2 and TRBJ2-7; 11 nucleotides line up with TRBD2. The trim removed 5 bases at V and 3 bases at J, leaving 9 bases unmatched. This CDR3 is built from 16 residues. Germline values: CDR1 SGHTA, CDR2 FQGNSA.

The chain is built from TRBV2 and TRBJ2-3; D is possibly TRBD1 (7 bases). Germline V CDR1 and CDR2: SNHLY, FYNNEI. The CDR3 is 11 amino acids. Trimming left V 10 bases short and J 9 bases short, with 14 bases between. The CDR3 reads CATNRGGTQYF. The CDR3 DNA is TGTGCCACAAACAGGGGAGGAACGCAGTATTTT.

This chain links TRBV5-1 with TRBJ2-7; 14 bases are a match to TRBD2. CDR1 is SGHRS and CDR2 is YFSETQ in the germline V gene. The trim removed 4 bases at V and 7 bases at J, leaving 10 bases unmatched. CDR3 length: 16 amino acids. The CDR3 sequence is CASSRGTSGSLGEQYF. As DNA, the CDR3 is TGCGCCAGCAGCAGGGGGACTAGCGGGAGTTTGGGGGAGCAGTACTTC.

The DNA of the CDR3 is TGTGCCAGCAGCGACTACTACGAGCAGTACTTC. Its translation is CASSDYYEQYF. The chain recombines TRBV7-9 with TRBJ2-7; D possibly corresponds to TRBD2 (5 bases). The germline V gene has CDR1 SEHNR and CDR2 FQNEAQ (reference sequence). The CDR3 covers 11 residues. V lost 5 bases, J lost 3 bases, and 5 bases lay in between.

J is TRBJ1-4 and V is TRBV5-4, with D possibly being TRBD1 (5 bases). Looked up from germline, CDR1 is SGHNT and CDR2 is YYREEE (reference sequence). The CDR3 runs 13 residues. V was shortened by 3 bases and J by 4 bases, with 7 bases between the two germline ends. DNA of the CDR3: TGTGCCAGCAGCTGGGACCGTAATGAAAAACTGTTTTTT. Translating gives CASSWDRNEKLFF.

This rearrangement joins TRBV10-3 to TRBJ2-3; D gene unclear. Germline V gene lookup returns CDR1 ENHRY and CDR2 SYGVKD. The CDR3 has 12 amino acids. The V and J ends lost 6 bases and 5 bases respectively, with 9 bases between them. The CDR3 nucleotides are TGTGCCATCAGCCAGGTGGGAGATACGCAGTATTTT. It codes for CAISQVGDTQYF.

This clone appeared a single time. The chain has TRBV7-2 and TRBJ1-5; 7 bases match TRBD1. V lost 7 bases, J lost 6 bases, and 3 bases stayed unmatched. Germline-derived CDR1 and CDR2 are SGHTA and FQGNSA. The CDR3 totals 12 residues. CDR3 DNA: TGTGCCAGCAAGACAGGGACTCAGCCCCAGCATTTT. As protein: CASKTGTQPQHF. Complete variable domain (other parts from reference TRBV7-2 and TRBJ1-5): GAGVSQSPSNKVTEKGKDVELRCDPISGHTALYWYRQSLGQGLEFLIYFQGNSAPDKSGLPSDRFSAERTGGSVSTLTIQRTQQEDSAVYLCASKTGTQPQHFGDGTRLSIL.

The rearrangement links TRBV24-1 to TRBJ2-7; D is ambiguous. The CDR3 runs to 14 residues. Looked up from germline, CDR1 is KGHDR and CDR2 is SFDVKD. Deletions cut 2 bases from V and 2 bases from J, with 9 bases between. CDR3 nucleotide sequence: TGTGCCACCAGTGATTCCGCAGTGACCTACGAGCAGTACTTC. Translation gives CATSDSAVTYEQYF.

The V gene is TRBV16, the J gene TRBJ1-5; no firm D call. Germline CDR1 is KGHSY and CDR2 is FQNENV. CDR3 length: 16 amino acids. V shed 1 base and J shed 0 bases, with 10 bases lying between them. CDR3 DNA sequence: TGTGCCAGCAGCCAATGGCCGCCCCATAGCAATCAGCCCCAGCATTTT. Protein product: CASSQWPPHSNQPQHF.

The V gene is TRBV28, the J gene TRBJ2-1, with D tentatively TRBD2 (5 bases). The CDR3 length is 15 residues. Trimming took off 5 bases at V and 0 bases at J, with 11 bases between the two ends. Germline assignment: CDR1 MDHEN and CDR2 SYDVKM. CDR3 DNA: TGTGCCAGCAGTCTAAGCGGTTTCTCCTACAATGAGCAGTTCTTC. It specifies CASSLSGFSYNEQFF.

J is TRBJ2-1 and V is TRBV5-6, with 9 bases matching TRBD1. Germline V gives CDR1 SGHDT, CDR2 YYEEEE. J lost 8 bases, V lost 3 bases, and 6 bases had no gene match. The CDR3 spans 14 residues. The CDR3 nucleotides read TGTGCCAGCAGCTCGGGACAGGGATTCGATGAGCAGTTCTTC. Translation: CASSSGQGFDEQFF.

This rearrangement joins TRBV19 to TRBJ2-5; D might be TRBD2 (5 bases). The CDR3 covers 16 residues. Germline V gives CDR1 LNHDA, CDR2 SQIVND (reference sequence). Trimming pared 3 bases from V and 1 base from J, leaving 15 bases between. CDR3 sequence: CASSMTGTLSQETQYF. CDR3 sequence (DNA): TGTGCCAGTAGTATGACGGGAACCCTCAGCCAAGAGACCCAGTACTTC.

The genes are TRBV18 and TRBJ2-7; D is possibly TRBD1 or TRBD2 (5 bases each). The CDR3 covers 14 residues. CDR1 is KGHSH, CDR2 LQKENI, per germline. Trimming pared 5 bases from V and 3 bases from J, leaving 14 bases between. The CDR3 DNA follows: TGTGCCAGCTCATCCCGGGACGGACACTACGAGCAGTACTTC. Translation gives CASSSRDGHYEQYF.

This clone was found a few times. The J gene is TRBJ1-5, the V gene TRBV19; no reliable D call. The V gene lost 6 bases and the J gene lost 2 bases, with 20 bases spanning the gap. The CDR3 is 17 residues long. The germline V gene has CDR1 LNHDA and CDR2 SQIVND (reference sequence). CDR3 nucleotides: TGTGCCAGTAGGAATCCTGGGTCGTATGATCGCAATCAGCCCCAGCATTTT. Its translation: CASRNPGSYDRNQPQHF.

The chain carries TRBV5-5 and TRBJ2-1; TRBD1 agrees at 12 bases. The length of the CDR3 is 16 residues. Germline lookup yields CDR1 SGHKS and CDR2 YYEKEE (reference sequence). J lost 8 bases, V lost 4 bases, and 10 bases had no gene match. DNA for the CDR3: TGTGCCAGCAGCATGGGGACAGGGGGCTTGAGCGATGAGCAGTTCTTC. It translates to CASSMGTGGLSDEQFF.